This entry lists 18 T cell receptor beta chains sequenced from one sample in a study of blood T cell repertoires in COVID-19. The assay was immunoSEQ multiplex PCR, and TCRdb's table has in-frame clones only and misses some. The table shows fewer than 500,000 clones, with 70% to 90% occurring only once. Sequences were obtained from PBMCs or T cells enriched from blood (not recorded which). These TCRs come from a woman aged 18-29 years with acute COVID-19.

The V call is TRBV9, the J call TRBJ2-1, with TRBD1 as a possible D gene (5 bases). Germline lookup yields CDR1 SGDLS and CDR2 YYNGEE. The CDR3 spans 15 residues. Trimming removed 0 bases at V and 0 bases at J, with 7 bases between. The CDR3 region has the DNA TGTGCCAGCAGCGTAGCCACAGGCTCCTACAATGAGCAGTTCTTC. Residues: CASSVATGSYNEQFF.

This clone was observed a single time. The chain links TRBV18 to TRBJ1-3; D perhaps matches TRBD1 (6 bases). Germline lookup yields CDR1 KGHSH and CDR2 LQKENI. The germline V and J ends were trimmed by 4 bases and 4 bases, with 17 bases remaining between them. The CDR3 has 16 residues. The CDR3 nucleotides read TGTGCCAGCTCACGGACACAGGGAACGGCAGGAAACACCATATATTTT. This codes for CASSRTQGTAGNTIYF.

Remarks on this clone: The identical CDR3 is also encoded by other nucleotide sequences in the sample. The rearrangement links TRBV3-1 (or the pseudogene TRBV3-2) to TRBJ2-7, with 7 bases fitting TRBD2. Germline loops: CDR1 LGHDT, CDR2 YNNKEL (reference sequence). CDR3 length: 14 amino acids. The ends lost 4 bases at V and 0 bases at J; junction bases unmatched: 3. In DNA form, the CDR3 reads TGTGCCAGCAGCCCGGGGGGAGGCTCCTACGAGCAGTACTTC. Translating it yields CASSPGGGSYEQYF.

This chain's CDR3 is CASSSLDSNEQFF. The CDR3 DNA sequence: TGTGCCAGCAGCTCTCTAGACTCCAATGAGCAGTTCTTC. The rearrangement uses TRBV11-3 and TRBJ2-1; D is undetermined. V lost 4 bases, J lost 6 bases, and 10 bases lay in between. This CDR3 has 13 amino acids. Germline V CDR1 and CDR2: SGHNT, YENEEA.

V gene TRBV5-8 combines with J gene TRBJ2-3; TRBD1 matches 8 bases. Germline CDR1 SGHTS, CDR2 YDEGEE. The CDR3 is 15 amino acids. J gave up 0 bases and V 4 bases, and 4 bases lay outside the gene matches. CDR3 in amino acids: CASSTRTGSTDTQYF. In DNA form, the CDR3 reads TGTGCCAGCAGCACGCGGACAGGGAGCACAGATACGCAGTATTTT.

The chain uses TRBV5-5 and TRBJ2-7; the match to TRBD1 covers 9 bases. Germline V gene lookup returns CDR1 SGHKS and CDR2 YYEKEE (reference sequence). J gave up 2 bases and V 6 bases, and 6 bases lay outside the gene matches. This CDR3 is 14 amino acids long. The CDR3 loop reads CASTVTGGPYEQYF. As DNA, the CDR3 is TGTGCCAGCACCGTAACAGGGGGCCCCTACGAGCAGTACTTC.

V is TRBV28 and J is TRBJ1-2, with D uncertain. Germline assignment: CDR1 MDHEN and CDR2 SYDVKM. Trimming removed 3 bases at V and 1 base at J, with 6 bases between. The CDR3 is 13 amino acids. For the CDR3, the DNA is TGTGCCAGCAGTTTTCGGGGTAACTATGGCTACACCTTC. Protein product: CASSFRGNYGYTF.

The chain combines TRBV15 with TRBJ2-2, with 8 nucleotides matching TRBD1. The germline V gene encodes CDR1 LNHNV and CDR2 YYDKDF (reference sequence). CDR3 size: 17 residues. The V segment lost 4 bases and the J segment 0 bases; nucleotides outside the gene matches: 7. CDR3 DNA: TGTGCCACCAGCACCGGATCAGGGGGCCCGAACACCGGGGAGCTGTTTTTT. This gives the protein CATSTGSGGPNTGELFF.

The chain recombines TRBV28 with TRBJ1-4, with TRBD1 matching 11 bases. The CDR3 totals 15 residues. Per the germline V gene, CDR1 is MDHEN and CDR2 is SYDVKM. The V segment lost 5 bases and the J segment 7 bases; nucleotides outside the gene matches: 6. CDR3 protein: CASSRTGGFGEKLFF. CDR3 bases: TGTGCCAGCAGTAGGACAGGGGGCTTTGGTGAAAAACTGTTTTTT.

The CDR3 loop is CASSLHSLTRVGNTIYF. The CDR3 bases are TGTGCCAGCAGCTTGCATTCATTAACCCGAGTTGGAAACACCATATATTTT. The chain is built from TRBV5-8 and TRBJ1-3; D not resolved. CDR1 is SGHTS, CDR2 YDEGEE, per germline. Trimming stripped 1 base from V and 3 bases from J, with 17 bases between. There are 17 residues in the CDR3.

A single count supports this clone. The chain employs TRBV9 and TRBJ2-1; 12 bases are shared with TRBD1. The germline V gene has CDR1 SGDLS and CDR2 YYNGEE. Unmatched junction bases numbered 8, after V lost 3 bases and J lost 4 bases. This CDR3 has 17 amino acids. The CDR3 DNA sequence: TGTGCCAGCAGCGCAACGACGGGACAGGGGGCTTACAATGAGCAGTTCTTC. The encoded protein is CASSATTGQGAYNEQFF.

This chain links TRBV28 with TRBJ2-1, with 9 bases that match TRBD2. The CDR3 consists of 15 residues. Germline V gene data show CDR1 as MDHEN and CDR2 as SYDVKM. V lost 6 bases and J lost 6; bases outside the gene matches: 9. The CDR3 nucleotides are TGTGCCAGCAGCCCTAGCGGGACCCCCCCCAATGAGCAGTTCTTC. It translates to CASSPSGTPPNEQFF. The complete variable domain, with remaining parts taken from reference TRBV28 and TRBJ2-1, reads DVKVTQSSRYLVKRTGEKVFLECVQDMDHENMFWYRQDPGLGLRLIYFSYDVKMKEKGDIPEGYSVSREKKERFSLILESASTNQTSMYLCASSPSGTPPNEQFFGPGTRLTVL.

The chain employs TRBV18 and TRBJ2-7; 7 positions match TRBD1. The CDR3 runs to 14 residues. V was pared by 8 bases and J by 2 bases, with 9 bases of the junction left unmatched. Germline V gene lookup returns CDR1 KGHSH and CDR2 LQKENI. This chain's CDR3 is CASTGTVTAYEQYF. DNA of the CDR3: TGTGCCAGCACGGGGACAGTTACAGCCTACGAGCAGTACTTC.

The chain links TRBV7-9 to TRBJ1-1; weak D call: TRBD1 (5 bases). Germline V gene sequence: CDR1 SEHNR, CDR2 FQNEAQ (reference sequence). CDR3 length: 15 residues. Trimming removed 0 bases at V and 3 bases at J, with 11 bases between. CDR3 nucleotide sequence: TGTGCCAGCAGCTTAGCCCAGGGAGGGGACACTGAAGCTTTCTTT. As protein: CASSLAQGGDTEAFF.

This clone was observed a single time. J is TRBJ2-2 and V is TRBV15; D is unclear. Germline CDR1 reads LNHNV; CDR2 reads YYDKDF (reference sequence). The V end lost 1 base, the J end lost 3 bases, and 9 bases lay between the germline ends. This CDR3 has 15 residues. CDR3 DNA sequence: TGTGCCACCAGCAGAGGCCAGGTGGACACCGGGGAGCTGTTTTTT. This gives the protein CATSRGQVDTGELFF.

Here the CDR3 DNA reads TGTGCCAGCAGTAAGACCCAAGGCGGGGTAGTCGGTAATCAGCCCCAGCATTTT. Protein product: CASSKTQGGVVGNQPQHF. The gene calls are TRBV2 and TRBJ1-5; no reliable D call. The V gene's germline CDR1 is SNHLY and CDR2 FYNNEI. This CDR3 has 18 residues. V dropped 5 bases and J dropped 4 bases, with 24 bases sitting between them.

The chain has TRBV9 and TRBJ2-1; 7 nucleotides agree with TRBD2. The junction had 5 bases not matched to a gene; V was cut back by 2 bases and J by 0 bases. The CDR3 length is 16 residues. CDR1 and CDR2 from the germline V gene are SGDLS and YYNGEE. For the CDR3, the DNA is TGTGCCAGCAGCGTTTCTAGCGGTAGCTCCTACAATGAGCAGTTCTTC. The encoded protein is CASSVSSGSSYNEQFF.

In regard to this clone: One end of the junction fails to match germline, which may point to a read error. The genes are TRBV29-1 and TRBJ1-1, with TRBD1 as a possible D gene (5 bases). Germline V lookup: CDR1 SQVTM, CDR2 ANQGSEA. The CDR3 has 13 amino acids. The CDR3 DNA is TGTAGCCCTTTTTGGGGGAGGCACACTGAAGCTTTCTTT. This encodes CSPFWGRHTEAFF.